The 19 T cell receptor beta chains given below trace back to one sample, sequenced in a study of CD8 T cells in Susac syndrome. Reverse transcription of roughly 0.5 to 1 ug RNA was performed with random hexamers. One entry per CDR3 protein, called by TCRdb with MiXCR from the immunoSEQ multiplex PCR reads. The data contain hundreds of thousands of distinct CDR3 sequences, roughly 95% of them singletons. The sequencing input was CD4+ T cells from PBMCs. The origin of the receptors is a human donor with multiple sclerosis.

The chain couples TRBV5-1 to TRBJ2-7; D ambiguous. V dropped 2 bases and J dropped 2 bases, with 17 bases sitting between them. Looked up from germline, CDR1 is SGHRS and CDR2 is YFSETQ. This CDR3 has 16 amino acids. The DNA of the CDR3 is TGCGCCAGCAGCTTTTTGCCGATTGGGGTTACCTACGAGCAGTACTTC. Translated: CASSFLPIGVTYEQYF.

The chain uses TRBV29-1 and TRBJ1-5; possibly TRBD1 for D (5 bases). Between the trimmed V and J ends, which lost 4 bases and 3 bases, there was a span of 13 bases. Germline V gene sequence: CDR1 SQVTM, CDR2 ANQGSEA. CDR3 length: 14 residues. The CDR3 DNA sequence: TGCAGCGTTGCCTCAGGGAATTACAATCAGCCCCAGCATTTT. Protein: CSVASGNYNQPQHF.

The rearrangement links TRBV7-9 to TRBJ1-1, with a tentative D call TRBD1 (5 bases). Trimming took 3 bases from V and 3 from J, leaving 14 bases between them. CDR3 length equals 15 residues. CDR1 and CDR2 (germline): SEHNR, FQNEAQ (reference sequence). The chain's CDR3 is CASSLGSVGDTEAFF. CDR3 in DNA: TGTGCCAGCAGCTTGGGTTCTGTAGGGGACACTGAAGCTTTCTTT.

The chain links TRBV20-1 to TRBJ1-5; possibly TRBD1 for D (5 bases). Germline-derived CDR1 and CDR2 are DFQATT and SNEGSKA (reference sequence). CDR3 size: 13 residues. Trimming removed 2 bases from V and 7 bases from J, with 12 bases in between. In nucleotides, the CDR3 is TGCAGTGCTAGATCCCAGGGTAACCAGCCCCAGCATTTT. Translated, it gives CSARSQGNQPQHF.

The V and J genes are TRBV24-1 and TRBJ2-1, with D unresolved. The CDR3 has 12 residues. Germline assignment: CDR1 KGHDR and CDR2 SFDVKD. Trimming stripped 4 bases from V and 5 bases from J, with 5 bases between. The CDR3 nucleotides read TGTGCCACCAGTGACCTGAACAATGAGCAGTTCTTC. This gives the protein CATSDLNNEQFF.

CDR3 sequence (DNA): TGTGCCACCAGCCTTCGTGGACAGAGGGCCTACAATGAGCAGTTCTTC. Its translation is CATSLRGQRAYNEQFF. The chain is built from TRBV15 and TRBJ2-1, with a tentative D call TRBD1 (6 bases). Between the trimmed V and J ends, which lost 5 bases and 2 bases, there was a span of 16 bases. Per the germline V gene, CDR1 is LNHNV and CDR2 is YYDKDF (reference sequence). There are 16 residues in the CDR3.

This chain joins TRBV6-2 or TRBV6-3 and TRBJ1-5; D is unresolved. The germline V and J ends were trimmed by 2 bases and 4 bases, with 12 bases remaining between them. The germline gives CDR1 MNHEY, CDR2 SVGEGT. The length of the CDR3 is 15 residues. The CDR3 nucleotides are TGTGCCAGCAGTTACGGTTGGAACGGGAATCAGCCCCAGCATTTT. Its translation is CASSYGWNGNQPQHF.

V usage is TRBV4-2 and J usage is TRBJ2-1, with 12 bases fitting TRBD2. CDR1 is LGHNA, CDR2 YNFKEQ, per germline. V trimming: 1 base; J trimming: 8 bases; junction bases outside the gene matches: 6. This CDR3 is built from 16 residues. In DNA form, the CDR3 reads TGTGCCAGCAGCCAAGGGACTAGCGGGATATCCTATGAGCAGTTCTTC. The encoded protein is CASSQGTSGISYEQFF.

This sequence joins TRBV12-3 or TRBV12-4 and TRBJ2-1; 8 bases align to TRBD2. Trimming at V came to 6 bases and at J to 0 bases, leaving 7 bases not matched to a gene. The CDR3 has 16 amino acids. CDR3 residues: CASRSGGASSYNEQFF. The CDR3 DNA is TGTGCCAGCAGAAGCGGGGGCGCGAGCTCCTACAATGAGCAGTTCTTC.

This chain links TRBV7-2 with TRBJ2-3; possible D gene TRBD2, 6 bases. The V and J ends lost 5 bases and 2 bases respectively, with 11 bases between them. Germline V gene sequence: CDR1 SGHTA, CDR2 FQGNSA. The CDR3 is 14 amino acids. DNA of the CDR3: TGTGCCAGCAGCCTCAGACTAGTCACAGATACGCAGTATTTT. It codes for CASSLRLVTDTQYF.

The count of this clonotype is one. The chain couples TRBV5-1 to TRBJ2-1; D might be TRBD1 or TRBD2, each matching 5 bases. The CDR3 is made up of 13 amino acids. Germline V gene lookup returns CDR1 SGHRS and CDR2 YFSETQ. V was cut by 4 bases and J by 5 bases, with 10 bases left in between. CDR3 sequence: CASSLRGDNEQFF. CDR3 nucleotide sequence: TGCGCCAGCAGCCTGAGAGGGGACAATGAGCAGTTCTTC.

The CDR3 spells CASSKTPLNDYGYTF. The DNA of the CDR3 is TGTGCCAGTAGTAAGACCCCTCTAAACGACTATGGCTACACCTTC. V is TRBV19 and J is TRBJ1-2; D is unresolved. V was shortened by 4 bases and J by 3 bases, with 15 bases between the two germline ends. CDR1 LNHDA and CDR2 SQIVND come from the germline V gene (reference sequence). The CDR3 length is 15 residues.

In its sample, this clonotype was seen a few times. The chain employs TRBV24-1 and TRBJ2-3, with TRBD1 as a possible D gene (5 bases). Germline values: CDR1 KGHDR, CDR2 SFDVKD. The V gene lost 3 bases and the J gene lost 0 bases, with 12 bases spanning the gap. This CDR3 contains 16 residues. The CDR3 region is CATSDPDSSSTDTQYF. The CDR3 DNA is TGTGCCACCAGTGATCCCGACAGTTCAAGCACAGATACGCAGTATTTT.

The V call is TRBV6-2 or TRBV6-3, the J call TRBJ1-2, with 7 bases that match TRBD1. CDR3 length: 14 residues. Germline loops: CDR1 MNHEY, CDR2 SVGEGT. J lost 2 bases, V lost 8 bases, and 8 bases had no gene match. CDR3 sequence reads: CASGETGRNYGYTF. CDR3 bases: TGTGCCAGCGGGGAGACAGGGCGAAACTATGGCTACACCTTC.

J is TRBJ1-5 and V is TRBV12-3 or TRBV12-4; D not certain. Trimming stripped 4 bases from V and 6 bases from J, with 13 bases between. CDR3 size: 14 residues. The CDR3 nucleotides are TGTGCCAGCAGTTCCGAGGCGTCCTTTCAGCCCCAGCATTTT. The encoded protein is CASSSEASFQPQHF.

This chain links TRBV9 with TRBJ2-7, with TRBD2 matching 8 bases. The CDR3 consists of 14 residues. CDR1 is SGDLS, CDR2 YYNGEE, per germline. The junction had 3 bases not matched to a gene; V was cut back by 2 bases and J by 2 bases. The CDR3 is CASSVAGGTYEQYF. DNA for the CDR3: TGTGCCAGCAGCGTCGCGGGGGGAACCTACGAGCAGTACTTC.

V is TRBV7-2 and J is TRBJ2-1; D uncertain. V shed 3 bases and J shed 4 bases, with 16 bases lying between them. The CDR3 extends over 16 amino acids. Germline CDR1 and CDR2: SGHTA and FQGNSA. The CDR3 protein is CASSLAGTAVYNEQFF. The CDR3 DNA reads TGTGCCAGCAGCTTGGCCGGCACGGCGGTATACAATGAGCAGTTCTTC.

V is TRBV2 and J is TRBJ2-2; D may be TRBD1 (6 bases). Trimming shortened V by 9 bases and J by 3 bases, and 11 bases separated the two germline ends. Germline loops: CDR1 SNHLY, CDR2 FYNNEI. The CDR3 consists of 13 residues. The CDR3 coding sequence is TGTGCCAGTAGGACAGCCTACACCGGGGAGCTGTTTTTT. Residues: CASRTAYTGELFF.

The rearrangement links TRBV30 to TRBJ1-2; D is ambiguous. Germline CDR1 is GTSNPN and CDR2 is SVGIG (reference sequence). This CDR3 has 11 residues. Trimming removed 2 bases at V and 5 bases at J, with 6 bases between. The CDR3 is CAWSRTYGYTF. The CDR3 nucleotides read TGTGCCTGGAGTCGGACTTATGGCTACACCTTC.